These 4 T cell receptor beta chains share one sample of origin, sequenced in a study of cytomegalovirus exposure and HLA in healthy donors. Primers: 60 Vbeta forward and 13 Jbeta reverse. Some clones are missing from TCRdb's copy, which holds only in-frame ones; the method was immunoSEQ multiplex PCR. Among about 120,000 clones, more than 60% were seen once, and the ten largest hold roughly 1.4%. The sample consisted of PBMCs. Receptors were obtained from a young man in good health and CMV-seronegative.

The CDR3 spells CASSHYFSVQAYEQYF. The DNA for the CDR3 is TGTGCCAGCAGCCATTACTTTTCCGTGCAGGCCTACGAGCAGTACTTC. The chain joins TRBV14 to TRBJ2-7; no clear D. The V gene's germline CDR1 is SGHDN and CDR2 FVKESK. V gave up 3 bases and J gave up 2 bases, with 17 bases separating them. This CDR3 is 16 amino acids long.

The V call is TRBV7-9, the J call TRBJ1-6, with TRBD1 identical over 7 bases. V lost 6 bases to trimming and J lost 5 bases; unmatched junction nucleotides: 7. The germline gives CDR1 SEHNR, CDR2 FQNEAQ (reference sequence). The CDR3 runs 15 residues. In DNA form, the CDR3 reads TGTGCCAGCAGTTTCTCCGGGACAGATAATTCACCCCTCCACTTT. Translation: CASSFSGTDNSPLHF.

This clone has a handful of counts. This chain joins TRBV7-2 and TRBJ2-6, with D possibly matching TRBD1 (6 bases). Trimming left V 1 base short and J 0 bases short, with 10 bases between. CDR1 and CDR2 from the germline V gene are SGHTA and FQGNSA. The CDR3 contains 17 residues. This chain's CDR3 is CASSLGQESSGANVLTF. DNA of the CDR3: TGTGCCAGCAGCTTAGGACAGGAGAGCTCTGGGGCCAACGTCCTGACTTTC. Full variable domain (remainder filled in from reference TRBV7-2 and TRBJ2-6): GAGVSQSPSNKVTEKGKDVELRCDPISGHTALYWYRQSLGQGLEFLIYFQGNSAPDKSGLPSDRFSAERTGGSVSTLTIQRTQQEDSAVYLCASSLGQESSGANVLTFGAGSRLTVL.

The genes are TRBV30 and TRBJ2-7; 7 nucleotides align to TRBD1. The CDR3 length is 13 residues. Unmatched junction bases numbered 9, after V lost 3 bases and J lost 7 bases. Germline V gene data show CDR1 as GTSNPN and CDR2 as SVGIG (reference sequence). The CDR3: CAWRGQGVREQYF. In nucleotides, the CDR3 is TGTGCCTGGAGAGGGCAGGGGGTGCGGGAGCAGTACTTC.